This TCR beta chain appears in the sequencing data of a study of chemoradiotherapy in HPV16-positive cancers (dated by TCRdb to between 2021 and 2024). Background on the whole study: Candidate HPV-specific T-cell clones and common TCR motifs were defined by functional T-cell assays performed on cells from two HPV16-positive patients. The study set out to ask whether T-cell immunity against the HPV oncoproteins E6 and E7 changes over the course of chemoradiotherapy and whether that immunity affects survival. TCR repertoires from some 90 patients with HPV-related cancers were then used to track the candidate HPV-specific TCRs and motifs.

The investigation overall reported the following: The functional definition of HPV-specific T cells came from only a couple of HPV16-positive patients, and the survival association was reported for HPV16-positive patients. Among HPV16-positive patients, expansion of HPV-responsive T cells during chemoradiotherapy was associated with better recurrence-free survival. Expansion of candidate HPV-specific clones and E7-related TCR motifs was observed in the tumor microenvironment during treatment, whereas no such expansion was observed for non-HPV-specific T cells.

With respect to this clone: The specificity of this receptor is unknown. No clone much larger than this one lies a single base away; base qualities are absent.

Because repertoires were sampled repeatedly during chemoradiotherapy, clonal expansion in the tumor microenvironment could be followed. The method behind the library was the immunoSEQ multiplex PCR assay. Here the immuneACCESS table is served through TCRdb, limited to in-frame sequences with V and J called. Missing clones are a known gap in these copies; in checked studies unresolved V genes cover under half, and the rest lacks a known reason. This sample is represented by 45,000 to 60,000 clones; roughly nine tenths of them were singletons. The biggest ten clones account for roughly 3.4% of the sample. After removal of 1 base from V and 2 bases from J, the junction retains 5 bases not matched to a gene. The CDR3 measures 17 amino acids from cysteine to phenylalanine. The read is trimmed to its CDR3 DNA, 51 bases read in frame from base 1. According to the germline V gene, CDR1 reads MGHRA and CDR2 reads YSYEKL.

The chain is made from TRBV4-1 and TRBJ2-7; 13 central bases correspond to TRBD2. This clonotype was sampled from a human donor with HPV-associated anogenital cancer. This specimen consisted of blood, obtained from a patient who underwent chemoradiotherapy. The bases read TGCGCCAGCAGCCAAGGACTAGCGGGAGGCCCCCCCTACGAGCAGTACTTC. This codes for CASSQGLAGGPPYEQYF.